Below are 8 T cell receptor beta chains sequenced from a single sample in a study of T cells in Graves' hyperthyroidism and ophthalmopathy. Template material for amplifying TCR beta CDR3 regions consisted of RNA transcripts. The TCR CDR3 was amplified in a first-round RT-PCR using the HTBI primer set. Using its own MiXCR run on the multiplex PCR reads, TCRdb lists one record per CDR3 protein. The sample comprises about 290,000 distinct CDR3 sequences, 13% of which are singletons, and 6% to 8% rests with the top ten. Sequencing was carried out using blood. The receptors shown here come from a woman aged 30 to 39 with Graves' hyperthyroidism that later progressed to Graves' ophthalmopathy.

The V and J genes are TRBV7-6 and TRBJ2-2; 9 bases agree with TRBD1. Germline CDR1 is SGHVS and CDR2 is FNYEAQ. V was pared by 1 base and J by 5 bases, with 5 bases of the junction left unmatched. The CDR3 contains 16 residues. The CDR3 DNA reads TGTGCCAGCAGCTTAGTTATGACAGGGGGTACCGGGGAGCTGTTTTTT. Its translation: CASSLVMTGGTGELFF.

This clonotype was counted ten times or more. The gene calls are TRBV11-1 and TRBJ2-3, with D unclear. V dropped 8 bases and J dropped 0 bases, with 6 bases sitting between them. CDR1 SGHAT and CDR2 FQDESV come from the germline V gene (reference sequence). The CDR3 sequence is 12 residues long. The CDR3, as DNA: TGTGCCAGCGCCACTAGCACAGATACGCAGTATTTT. Residues: CASATSTDTQYF. Full variable domain (rest looked up from reference TRBV11-1 and TRBJ2-3): EAEVAQSPRYKITEKSQAVAFWCDPISGHATLYWYRQILGQGPELLVQFQDESVVDDSQLPKDRFSAERLKGVDSTLKIQPAELGDSAMYLCASATSTDTQYFGPGTRLTVL.

This clonotype has only a few counts. The chain combines TRBV10-3 with TRBJ1-2; possibly TRBD1 for D (6 bases). The germline V gene has CDR1 ENHRY and CDR2 SYGVKD. V shed 7 bases and J shed 4 bases, with 25 bases lying between them. The CDR3 is 17 residues long. CDR3 DNA: TGTGCCATCACCCCATCCGGAGGGACAAGGACGGGCTATGGCTACACCTTC. Amino acid sequence: CAITPSGGTRTGYGYTF.

V gene TRBV7-8 combines with J gene TRBJ2-1; 8 bases fit TRBD2. The CDR3 extends over 15 amino acids. Germline assignment: CDR1 SGHVS and CDR2 FQNEAQ. Germline trimming cut 5 bases from V and 3 bases from J; bases unmatched to any gene: 6. The CDR3 loop is CASSTVAGFYNEQFF. The CDR3 bases are TGTGCCAGCAGCACAGTAGCGGGATTCTACAATGAGCAGTTCTTC.

As for this clonotype: This may be a read error, as it is one base from a much larger clone. CDR3 sequence (DNA): TGTGCCAGCAGTTCTAAGGCGGGCGGGACTCTTCAAGGAGATACGCAGCATTTT. Translating it yields CASSSKAGGTLQGDTQHF. The rearrangement links TRBV12-3 or TRBV12-4 to TRBJ2-3; D perhaps matches TRBD1 (5 bases). The better agreement between TRBJ1-5 and the DNA end casts doubt on the J call. The CDR3 runs to 18 residues.

Many counts were recorded for this clonotype. This chain uses TRBV13 with TRBJ1-2; D perhaps matches TRBD1 (5 bases). Deletions cut 3 bases from V and 7 bases from J, with 9 bases between. CDR1 and CDR2 from the germline V gene are PRHDT and FYEKMQ (reference sequence). The CDR3 extends over 12 amino acids. The CDR3 DNA reads as TGTGCCAGCAGCTTGGGGACTTTTGGCTACACCTTC. Its translation: CASSLGTFGYTF.

The chain recombines TRBV27 with TRBJ2-2; 8 positions agree with TRBD2. The CDR3 has 14 residues. With V trimmed by 5 bases and J by 8 bases, 7 bases remained unmatched. Germline lookup yields CDR1 MNHEY and CDR2 SMNVEV (reference sequence). CDR3 DNA sequence: TGTGCCAGCAGTGAGGAACTAGCGGTGGGGGAGCTGTTTTTT. Translating gives CASSEELAVGELFF.

This clonotype was recorded a few times. The J gene is TRBJ2-2, the V gene TRBV29-1, with D possibly TRBD1 on 5 matching bases. Per germline, CDR1 SQVTM and CDR2 ANQGSEA. This CDR3 contains 11 residues. Trimming removed 7 bases from V and 7 bases from J, with 10 bases in between. The CDR3 coding sequence is TGCAGCGGCAGGGTCATCGGGGAGCTGTTTTTT. Its translation: CSGRVIGELFF.